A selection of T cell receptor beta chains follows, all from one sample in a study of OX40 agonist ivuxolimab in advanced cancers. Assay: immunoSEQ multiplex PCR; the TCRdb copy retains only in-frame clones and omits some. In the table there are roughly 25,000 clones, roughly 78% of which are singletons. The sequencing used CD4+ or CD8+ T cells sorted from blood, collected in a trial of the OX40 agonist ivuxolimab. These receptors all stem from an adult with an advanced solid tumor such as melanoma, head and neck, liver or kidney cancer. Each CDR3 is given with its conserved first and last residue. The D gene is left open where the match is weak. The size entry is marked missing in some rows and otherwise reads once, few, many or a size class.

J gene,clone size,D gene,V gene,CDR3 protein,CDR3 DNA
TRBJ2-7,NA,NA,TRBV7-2,CASSLVHNSYEQYF,TGTGCCAGCAGCTTAGTGCACAACTCCTACGAGCAGTACTTC
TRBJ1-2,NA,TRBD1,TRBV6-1,CASRVDRGYGYTF,TGTGCCAGCAGGGTCGACAGGGGCTATGGCTACACCTTC
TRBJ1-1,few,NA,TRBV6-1,CASSESGLVVRAFF,TGTGCCAGCAGTGAATCCGGGCTTGTTGTTCGAGCTTTCTTT
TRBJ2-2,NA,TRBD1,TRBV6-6,CASRQGVGGELFF,TGTGCCAGCAGACAGGGGGTCGGCGGGGAGCTGTTTTTT
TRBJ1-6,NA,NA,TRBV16,CASSSFQGRGSPLHF,TGTGCCAGCAGCTCTTTTCAGGGACGGGGTTCACCCCTCCACTTT
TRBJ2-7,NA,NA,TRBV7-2,CASSSSGSLSYEQYF,TGTGCCAGCAGCTCCTCCGGGTCTCTTTCCTACGAGCAGTACTTC
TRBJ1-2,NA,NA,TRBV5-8,CASSFKWGGVAYGYTF,TGTGCCAGCAGCTTCAAGTGGGGCGGGGTAGCCTATGGCTACACCTTC
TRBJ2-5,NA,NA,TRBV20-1,CSAREAARWYF,TGCAGTGCTAGAGAGGCCGCGCGATGGTACTTC
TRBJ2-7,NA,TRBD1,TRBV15,CATSSPTGTGRPYEQYF,TGTGCCACCAGCAGCCCCACTGGGACAGGGCGTCCCTACGAGCAGTACTTC
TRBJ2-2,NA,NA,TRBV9,CASSVVVGRTGELFF,TGTGCCAGCAGCGTAGTAGTAGGGCGAACCGGGGAGCTGTTTTTT
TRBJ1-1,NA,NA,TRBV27,CASNKQGSGTEAFF,TGTGCCAGCAATAAGCAGGGTAGCGGCACTGAAGCTTTCTTT
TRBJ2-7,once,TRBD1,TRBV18,CASSPTGGTSYEQYF,TGTGCCAGCTCACCGACAGGGGGGACGAGCTACGAGCAGTACTTC
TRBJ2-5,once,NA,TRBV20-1,CSAQQETQYF,TGCAGTGCTCAACAAGAGACCCAGTACTTC
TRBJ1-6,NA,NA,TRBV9,CAESPLHF,TGTGCCGAGTCACCCCTCCACTTT
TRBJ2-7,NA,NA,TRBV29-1,CSVSLGSSYEQYF,TGCAGCGTGAGTTTAGGGTCTTCCTACGAGCAGTACTTC
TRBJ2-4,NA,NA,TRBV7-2,CASSSGGGVGIQYF,TGTGCCAGCAGCTCCGGAGGGGGGGTCGGCATTCAGTACTTC
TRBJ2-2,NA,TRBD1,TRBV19,CASNEGQGLYANTGELFF,TGTGCCAGTAACGAGGGACAGGGGCTATACGCGAACACCGGGGAGCTGTTTTTT